The rows below give T cell receptor beta chains drawn from one sample of a study of blood T cell repertoires in COVID-19. Sequencing used immunoSEQ multiplex PCR; TCRdb keeps in-frame clones, though not all of them. The data hold 120,000 or so clones, with more than 70% observed a single time. Sequencing input: peripheral blood. These TCRs come from a human donor in a cohort sampled during active COVID-19. CDR3s include the opening cysteine and the closing phenylalanine or tryptophan. D genes are given only for firm matches. Only part of the rows carry a size: once, few, many, or a class if the clone is expanded.

d_gene: TRBD1
j_gene: TRBJ1-1
abundance: once
v_gene: TRBV28
CDR3aa: CASRDRAGGEAFF
CDR3nt: TGTGCCAGCAGAGACAGGGCCGGGGGTGAAGCTTTCTTT

d_gene: TRBD2
j_gene: TRBJ2-3
abundance: -
v_gene: TRBV5-1
CDR3aa: CASSWGTSGRAGTDTQYF
CDR3nt: TGCGCCAGCAGCTGGGGGACTAGCGGGAGGGCCGGCACAGATACGCAGTATTTT

d_gene: -
j_gene: TRBJ1-2
abundance: -
v_gene: TRBV29-1
CDR3aa: CSVVAPNYGYTF
CDR3nt: TGCAGCGTTGTAGCTCCTAACTATGGCTACACCTTC

d_gene: TRBD2
j_gene: TRBJ2-1
abundance: -
v_gene: TRBV13
CDR3aa: CASSSPGLARNEQFF
CDR3nt: TGTGCCAGCAGCTCACCGGGACTAGCACGCAATGAGCAGTTCTTC

d_gene: TRBD1
j_gene: TRBJ2-7
abundance: -
v_gene: TRBV29-1
CDR3aa: CSVGRGQGLYEQYF
CDR3nt: TGCAGCGTCGGTCGGGGACAGGGGCTGTACGAGCAGTACTTC

d_gene: -
j_gene: TRBJ1-2
abundance: -
v_gene: TRBV5-8
CDR3aa: CASSLVGVTSYGYTF
CDR3nt: TGTGCCAGCAGCTTGGTAGGGGTGACCTCCTATGGCTACACCTTC

d_gene: -
j_gene: TRBJ2-4
abundance: -
v_gene: TRBV5-4
CDR3aa: CASSLEPGLAKNIQYF
CDR3nt: TGTGCCAGCAGCTTGGAGCCAGGCCTAGCCAAAAACATTCAGTACTTC

d_gene: TRBD2
j_gene: TRBJ2-5
abundance: -
v_gene: TRBV11-2
CDR3aa: CASTPIAGKETQYF
CDR3nt: TGTGCCAGCACCCCAATAGCGGGAAAAGAGACCCAGTACTTC

d_gene: -
j_gene: TRBJ2-1
abundance: few
v_gene: TRBV5-5
CDR3aa: CASSSTGTPTYNEQFF
CDR3nt: TGTGCCAGCAGCAGCACCGGGACTCCAACCTACAATGAGCAGTTCTTC

d_gene: -
j_gene: TRBJ2-3
abundance: -
v_gene: TRBV4-2
CDR3aa: CASSHSRRERRTDTQYF
CDR3nt: TGTGCCAGCAGCCATTCAAGGAGGGAGCGTAGGACAGATACGCAGTATTTT

d_gene: TRBD2
j_gene: TRBJ2-1
abundance: -
v_gene: TRBV13
CDR3aa: CASSRGTSGYNEQFF
CDR3nt: TGTGCCAGCAGCCGCGGGACTAGCGGGTACAATGAGCAGTTCTTC

d_gene: -
j_gene: TRBJ1-1
abundance: -
v_gene: TRBV6-5
CDR3aa: CASALVSRTEAFF
CDR3nt: TGTGCCAGTGCCTTGGTGTCGCGCACTGAAGCTTTCTTT

d_gene: -
j_gene: TRBJ1-2
abundance: -
v_gene: TRBV9
CDR3aa: CASSAKGNTGLNGYTF
CDR3nt: TGTGCCAGCAGCGCAAAAGGTAACACAGGGTTAAATGGCTACACCTTC

d_gene: -
j_gene: TRBJ1-2
abundance: -
v_gene: TRBV21-1
CDR3aa: CASSAFERVSGYTF
CDR3nt: TGTGCCAGCAGCGCCTTTGAGAGGGTCAGCGGCTACACCTTC

d_gene: TRBD2
j_gene: TRBJ2-3
abundance: -
v_gene: TRBV2
CDR3aa: CASRAGGPRDTQYF
CDR3nt: TGTGCCAGCCGAGCGGGGGGCCCCCGAGATACGCAGTATTTT

d_gene: TRBD1
j_gene: TRBJ2-7
abundance: -
v_gene: TRBV7-9
CDR3aa: CASSLDRRSYEQYF
CDR3nt: TGTGCCAGCAGTTTGGACAGGCGCTCCTACGAGCAGTACTTC

d_gene: -
j_gene: TRBJ2-3
abundance: -
v_gene: TRBV5-1
CDR3aa: CASSLTDIRTDTQYF
CDR3nt: TGCGCCAGCAGCTTGACGGACATCCGCACAGATACGCAGTATTTT

d_gene: -
j_gene: TRBJ2-3
abundance: -
v_gene: TRBV5-1
CDR3aa: CASSLALGEADTQYF
CDR3nt: TGCGCCAGCAGCTTGGCCTTGGGGGAGGCAGATACGCAGTATTTT

d_gene: TRBD1
j_gene: TRBJ1-4
abundance: -
v_gene: TRBV30
CDR3aa: CAWSASIPTGVANEKLFF
CDR3nt: TGTGCCTGGAGTGCTTCCATCCCGACAGGGGTAGCTAATGAAAAACTGTTTTTT

d_gene: TRBD1
j_gene: TRBJ2-7
abundance: -
v_gene: TRBV28
CDR3aa: CASSSKPGQGPPYEQYF
CDR3nt: TGTGCCAGCAGTTCCAAACCGGGACAGGGTCCTCCCTACGAGCAGTACTTC

d_gene: TRBD1
j_gene: TRBJ2-3
abundance: -
v_gene: TRBV25-1
CDR3aa: CASSYQGADTQYF
CDR3nt: TGTGCCAGCAGTTACCAGGGGGCAGATACGCAGTATTTT

d_gene: -
j_gene: TRBJ1-1
abundance: -
v_gene: TRBV6-5
CDR3aa: CASSYGREAFF
CDR3nt: TGTGCCAGCAGTTACGGCAGGGAAGCTTTCTTT

d_gene: TRBD1
j_gene: TRBJ2-1
abundance: once
v_gene: TRBV7-9
CDR3aa: CASSRGQGSYNEQFF
CDR3nt: TGTGCCAGCAGTCGCGGACAGGGATCCTACAATGAGCAGTTCTTC

d_gene: TRBD1
j_gene: TRBJ1-4
abundance: once
v_gene: TRBV2
CDR3aa: CASSAQGAANEKLFF
CDR3nt: TGTGCCAGCAGTGCTCAGGGGGCGGCTAATGAAAAACTGTTTTTT

d_gene: TRBD1
j_gene: TRBJ1-2
abundance: -
v_gene: TRBV29-1
CDR3aa: CSVRQGPLYGYTF
CDR3nt: TGCAGCGTTCGACAGGGGCCTCTTTATGGCTACACCTTC

d_gene: TRBD2
j_gene: TRBJ2-1
abundance: -
v_gene: TRBV19
CDR3aa: CASSEIGLAGNEQFF
CDR3nt: TGTGCCAGTAGTGAAATAGGACTAGCGGGAAATGAGCAGTTCTTC

d_gene: -
j_gene: TRBJ2-5
abundance: -
v_gene: TRBV3-1/TRBV3-2
CDR3aa: CASSQGLVGTQYF
CDR3nt: TGTGCCAGCAGCCAAGGACTAGTTGGGACCCAGTACTTC

d_gene: TRBD2
j_gene: TRBJ2-5
abundance: -
v_gene: TRBV9
CDR3aa: CASSAGTSTQETQYF
CDR3nt: TGTGCCAGCAGCGCCGGGACTAGCACCCAAGAGACCCAGTACTTC